This T cell receptor (beta chain) was sequenced for a study of cytomegalovirus exposure and HLA in healthy donors. Germline lookup yields CDR1 MNHEY and CDR2 SMNVEV (reference sequence). The V and J ends lost 5 bases and 4 bases respectively, with 17 bases between them. This CDR3 spans 15 amino acids. The primer mix had 60 Vbeta and 13 Jbeta primers. The protocol was immunoSEQ multiplex PCR, while the TCRdb copy is restricted to in-frame clones and leaves out a portion. The profile shows about 110,000 clones, 83% of them singletons. The receptor was isolated from a young man in good health and CMV-seronegative. Material: PBMCs. The J gene is TRBJ1-2, the V gene TRBV27; D is perhaps TRBD1 (5 bases). CDR3 residues: CASSPSSGGAYGYTF. Written as DNA, the CDR3 is TGTGCCAGCAGTCCATCCTCGGGAGGGGCCTATGGCTACACCTTC.